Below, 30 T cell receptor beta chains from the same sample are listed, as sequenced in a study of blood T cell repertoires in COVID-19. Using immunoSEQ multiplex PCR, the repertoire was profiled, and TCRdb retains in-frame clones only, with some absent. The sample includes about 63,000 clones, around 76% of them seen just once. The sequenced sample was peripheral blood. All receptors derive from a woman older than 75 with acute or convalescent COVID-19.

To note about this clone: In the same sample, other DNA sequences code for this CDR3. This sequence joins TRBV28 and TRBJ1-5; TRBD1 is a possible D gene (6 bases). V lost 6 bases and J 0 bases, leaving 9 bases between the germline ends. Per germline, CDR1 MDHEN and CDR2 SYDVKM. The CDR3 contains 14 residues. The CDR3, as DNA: TGTGCCAGCAGCACAGGGTTTAGCAATCAGCCCCAGCATTTT. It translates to CASSTGFSNQPQHF.

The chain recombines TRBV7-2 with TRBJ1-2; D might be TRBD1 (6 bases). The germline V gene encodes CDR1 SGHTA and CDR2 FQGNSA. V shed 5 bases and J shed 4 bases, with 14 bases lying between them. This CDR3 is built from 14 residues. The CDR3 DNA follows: TGTGCCAGCAGCCCCGAGACAGGTCCCTATGGCTACACCTTC. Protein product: CASSPETGPYGYTF.

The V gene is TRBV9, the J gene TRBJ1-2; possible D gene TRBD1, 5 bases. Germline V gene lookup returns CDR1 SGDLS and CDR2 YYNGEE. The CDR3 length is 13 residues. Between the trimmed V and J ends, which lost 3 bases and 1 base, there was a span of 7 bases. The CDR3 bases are TGTGCCAGCAGCGAGACAGTTAACTATGGCTACACCTTC. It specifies CASSETVNYGYTF. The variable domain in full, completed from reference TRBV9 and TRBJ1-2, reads DSGVTQTPKHLITATGQRVTLRCSPRSGDLSVYWYQQSLDQGLQFLIQYYNGEERAKGNILERFSAQQFPDLHSELNLSSLELGDSALYFCASSETVNYGYTFGSGTRLTVV.

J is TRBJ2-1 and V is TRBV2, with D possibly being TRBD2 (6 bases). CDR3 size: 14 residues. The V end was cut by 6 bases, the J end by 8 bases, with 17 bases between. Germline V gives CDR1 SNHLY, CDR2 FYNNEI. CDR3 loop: CASRGRAAGYEQFF. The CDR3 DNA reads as TGTGCCAGCAGGGGACGAGCCGCGGGGTATGAGCAGTTCTTC.

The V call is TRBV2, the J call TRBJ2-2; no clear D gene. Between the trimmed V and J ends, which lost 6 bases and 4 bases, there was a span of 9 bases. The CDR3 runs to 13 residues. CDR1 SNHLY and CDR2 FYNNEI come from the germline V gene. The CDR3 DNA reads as TGTGCCAGCAGCCCCGCGCCCACCGGGGAGCTGTTTTTT. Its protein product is CASSPAPTGELFF.

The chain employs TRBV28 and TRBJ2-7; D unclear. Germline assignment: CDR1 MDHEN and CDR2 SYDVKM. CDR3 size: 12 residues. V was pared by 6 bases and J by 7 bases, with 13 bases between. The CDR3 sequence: CASRSRSREQYF. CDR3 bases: TGTGCCAGCAGGTCGAGGTCCCGAGAGCAGTACTTC.

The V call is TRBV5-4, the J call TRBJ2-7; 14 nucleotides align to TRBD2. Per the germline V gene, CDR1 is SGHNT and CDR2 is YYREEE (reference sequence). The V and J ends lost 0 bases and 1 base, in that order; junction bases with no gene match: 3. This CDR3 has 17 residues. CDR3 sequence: CASSLDGLAGGSYEQYF. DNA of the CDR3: TGTGCCAGCAGCTTGGACGGACTAGCGGGAGGTTCCTACGAGCAGTACTTC.

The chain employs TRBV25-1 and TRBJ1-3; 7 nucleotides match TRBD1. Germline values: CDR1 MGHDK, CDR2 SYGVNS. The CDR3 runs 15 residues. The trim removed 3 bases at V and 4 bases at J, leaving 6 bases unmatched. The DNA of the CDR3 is TGTGCCAGCAGTGACCCAAGGACAGGCGGAAACACCATATATTTT. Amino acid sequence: CASSDPRTGGNTIYF.

CDR3 in amino acids: CASSTSTGGTYGYTF. The CDR3 DNA reads TGTGCCAGCAGCACTTCGACAGGTGGCACCTATGGCTACACCTTC. This rearrangement joins TRBV27 to TRBJ1-2, with D possibly TRBD1 on 6 matching bases. CDR3 length: 15 amino acids. Deletions cut 6 bases from V and 4 bases from J, with 18 bases between. Germline V lookup: CDR1 MNHEY, CDR2 SMNVEV (reference sequence).

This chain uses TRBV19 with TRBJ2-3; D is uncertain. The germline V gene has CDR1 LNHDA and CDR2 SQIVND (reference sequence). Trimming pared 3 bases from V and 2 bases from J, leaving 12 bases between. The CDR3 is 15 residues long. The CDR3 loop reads CASSMADYLTDTQYF. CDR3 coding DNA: TGTGCCAGTAGTATGGCGGATTACCTCACAGATACGCAGTATTTT.

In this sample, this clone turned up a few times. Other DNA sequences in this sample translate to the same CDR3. For the CDR3, the DNA is TGTGCCAGCAGTTTGCGGGACAGGGTCTATGGCTACACCTTC. This gives the protein CASSLRDRVYGYTF. The chain is built from TRBV28 and TRBJ1-2; 9 bases are a match to TRBD1. CDR3 length: 14 residues. Germline V lookup: CDR1 MDHEN, CDR2 SYDVKM. J gave up 4 bases and V 3 bases, and 3 bases lay outside the gene matches.

The CDR3 loop is CASSASGLEETQYF. The DNA of the CDR3 is TGTGCCAGCAGCGCCAGCGGGTTAGAAGAGACCCAGTACTTC. The J gene is TRBJ2-5, the V gene TRBV5-5; a possible D gene is TRBD2 (6 bases). Trimming cost V 4 bases and J 3 bases, with 13 bases left between them. The CDR3 loop spans 14 amino acids. Germline CDR1 and CDR2: SGHKS and YYEKEE (reference sequence).

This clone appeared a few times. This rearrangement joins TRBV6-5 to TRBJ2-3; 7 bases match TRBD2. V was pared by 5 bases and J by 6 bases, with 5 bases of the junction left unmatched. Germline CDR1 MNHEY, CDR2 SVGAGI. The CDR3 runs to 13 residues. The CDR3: CASSRLAGDTQYF. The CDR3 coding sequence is TGTGCCAGCAGTAGACTAGCAGGTGATACGCAGTATTTT.

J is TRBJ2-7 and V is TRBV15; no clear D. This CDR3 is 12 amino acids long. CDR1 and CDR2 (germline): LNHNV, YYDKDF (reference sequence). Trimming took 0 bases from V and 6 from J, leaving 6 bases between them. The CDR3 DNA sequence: TGTGCCACCAGCAGAGATCTCGGCGAGCAGTACTTC. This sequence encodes CATSRDLGEQYF.

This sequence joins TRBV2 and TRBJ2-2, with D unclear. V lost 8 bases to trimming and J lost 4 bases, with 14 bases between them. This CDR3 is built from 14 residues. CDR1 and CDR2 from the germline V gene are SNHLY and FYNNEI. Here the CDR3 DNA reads TGTGCCAGCTCACCGACACAGAGCACCGGGGAGCTGTTTTTT. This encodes CASSPTQSTGELFF.

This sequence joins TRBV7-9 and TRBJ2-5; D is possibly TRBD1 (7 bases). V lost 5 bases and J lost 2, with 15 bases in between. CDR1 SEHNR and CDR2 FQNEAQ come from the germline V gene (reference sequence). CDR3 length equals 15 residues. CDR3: CASSLDRTTQETQYF. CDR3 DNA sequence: TGTGCCAGCAGCCTGGACAGGACTACGCAAGAGACCCAGTACTTC.

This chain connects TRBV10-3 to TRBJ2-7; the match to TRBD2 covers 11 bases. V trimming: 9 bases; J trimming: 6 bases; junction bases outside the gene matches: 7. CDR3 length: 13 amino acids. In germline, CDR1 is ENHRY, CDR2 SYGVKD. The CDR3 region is CAIRTSGWSEQYF. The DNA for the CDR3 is TGTGCCATAAGGACTAGCGGGTGGAGCGAGCAGTACTTC.

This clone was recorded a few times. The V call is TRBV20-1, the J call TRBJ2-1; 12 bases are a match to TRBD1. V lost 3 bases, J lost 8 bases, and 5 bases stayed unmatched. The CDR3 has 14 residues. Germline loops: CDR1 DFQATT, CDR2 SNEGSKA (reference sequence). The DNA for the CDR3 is TGCAGTGCTAGTTCCGGGACAGGGGGCCATGAGCAGTTCTTC. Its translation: CSASSGTGGHEQFF.

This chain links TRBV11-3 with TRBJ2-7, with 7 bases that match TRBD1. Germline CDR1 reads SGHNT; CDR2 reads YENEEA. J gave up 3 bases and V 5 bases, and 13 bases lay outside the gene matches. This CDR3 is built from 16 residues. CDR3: CASSASYRGASYEQYF. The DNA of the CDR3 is TGTGCCAGCAGCGCATCCTACAGGGGTGCCAGCTACGAGCAGTACTTC.

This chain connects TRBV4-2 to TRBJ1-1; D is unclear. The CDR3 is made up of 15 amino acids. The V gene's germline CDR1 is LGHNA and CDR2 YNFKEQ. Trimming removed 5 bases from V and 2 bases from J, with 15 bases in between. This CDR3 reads CASSWGVGSNTEAFF. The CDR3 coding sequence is TGTGCCAGCAGCTGGGGAGTCGGAAGTAACACTGAAGCTTTCTTT.

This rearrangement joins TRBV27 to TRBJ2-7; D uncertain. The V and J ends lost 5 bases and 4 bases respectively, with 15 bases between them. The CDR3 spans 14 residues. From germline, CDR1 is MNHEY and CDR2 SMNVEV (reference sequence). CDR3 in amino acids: CASSSSSESYEQYF. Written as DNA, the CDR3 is TGTGCCAGCAGTAGTTCGAGCGAGAGTTACGAGCAGTACTTC.

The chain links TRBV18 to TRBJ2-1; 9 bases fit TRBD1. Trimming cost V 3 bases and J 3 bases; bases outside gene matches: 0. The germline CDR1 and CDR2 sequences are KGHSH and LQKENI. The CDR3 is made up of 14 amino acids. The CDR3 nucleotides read TGTGCCAGCTCACCGGGACAGGGCTACAATGAGCAGTTCTTC. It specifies CASSPGQGYNEQFF.

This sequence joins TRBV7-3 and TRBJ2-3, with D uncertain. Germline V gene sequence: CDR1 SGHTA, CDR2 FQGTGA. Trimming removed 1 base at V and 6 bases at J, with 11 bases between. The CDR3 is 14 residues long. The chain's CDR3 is CASSLMESADTQYF. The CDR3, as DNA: TGTGCCAGCAGCTTAATGGAGTCGGCGGATACGCAGTATTTT.

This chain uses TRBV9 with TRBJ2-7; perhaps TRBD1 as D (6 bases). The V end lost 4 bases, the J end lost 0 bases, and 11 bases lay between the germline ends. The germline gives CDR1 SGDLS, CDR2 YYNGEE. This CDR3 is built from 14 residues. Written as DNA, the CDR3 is TGTGCCAGCAGCCCTGGACAGAACTCCTACGAGCAGTACTTC. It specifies CASSPGQNSYEQYF.

CDR3 sequence reads: CASSSYMNTEAFF. The CDR3 nucleotides read TGTGCCAGCAGCTCTTACATGAACACTGAAGCTTTCTTT. This chain uses TRBV7-3 with TRBJ1-1; D is undetermined. CDR1 is SGHTA, CDR2 FQGTGA, per germline. The V end lost 4 bases, the J end lost 0 bases, and 6 bases lay between the germline ends. The CDR3 runs to 13 residues.

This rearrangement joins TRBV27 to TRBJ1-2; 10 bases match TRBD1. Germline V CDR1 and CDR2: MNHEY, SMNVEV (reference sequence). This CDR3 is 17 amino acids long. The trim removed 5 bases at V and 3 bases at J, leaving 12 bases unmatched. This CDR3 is CASSPRQGALLDYGYTF. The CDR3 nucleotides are TGTGCCAGCAGTCCGAGACAGGGGGCGCTTCTGGACTATGGCTACACCTTC.

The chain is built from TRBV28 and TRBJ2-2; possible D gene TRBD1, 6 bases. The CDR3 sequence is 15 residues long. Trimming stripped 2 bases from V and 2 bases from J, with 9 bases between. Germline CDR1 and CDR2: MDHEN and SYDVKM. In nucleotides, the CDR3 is TGTGCCAGCAGTTTAAGCAGGGGTAACACCGGGGAGCTGTTTTTT. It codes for CASSLSRGNTGELFF.

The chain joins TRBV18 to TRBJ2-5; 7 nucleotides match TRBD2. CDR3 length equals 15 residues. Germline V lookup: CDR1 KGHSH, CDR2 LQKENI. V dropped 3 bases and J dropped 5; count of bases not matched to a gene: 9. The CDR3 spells CASSPPSGLVETQYF. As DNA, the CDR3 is TGTGCCAGCTCACCCCCATCCGGACTAGTTGAGACCCAGTACTTC. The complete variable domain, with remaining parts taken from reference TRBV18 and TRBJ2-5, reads NAGVMQNPRHLVRRRGQEARLRCSPMKGHSHVYWYRQLPEEGLKFMVYLQKENIIDESGMPKERFSAEFPKEGPSILRIQQVVRGDSAAYFCASSPPSGLVETQYFGPGTRLLVL.

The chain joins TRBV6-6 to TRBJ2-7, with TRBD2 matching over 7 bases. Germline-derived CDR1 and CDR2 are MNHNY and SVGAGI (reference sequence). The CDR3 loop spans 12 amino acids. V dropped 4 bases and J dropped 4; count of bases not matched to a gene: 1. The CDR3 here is CASSWEGYEQYF. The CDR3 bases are TGTGCCAGCAGTTGGGAGGGGTACGAGCAGTACTTC.

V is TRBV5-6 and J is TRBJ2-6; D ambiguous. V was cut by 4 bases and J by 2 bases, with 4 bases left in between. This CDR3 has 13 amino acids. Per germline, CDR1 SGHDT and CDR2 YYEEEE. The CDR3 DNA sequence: TGTGCCAGCAGCCCCACTGGGGCCAACGTCCTGACTTTC. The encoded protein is CASSPTGANVLTF. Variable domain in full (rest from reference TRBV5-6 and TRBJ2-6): DAGVTQSPTHLIKTRGQQVTLRCSPKSGHDTVSWYQQALGQGPQFIFQYYEEEERQRGNFPDRFSGHQFPNYSSELNVNALLLGDSALYLCASSPTGANVLTFGAGSRLTVL.